This TCR beta chain was sequenced for a study of blood T cells in healthy people across ages. Study summary: For every two T cells, template switching captured about one barcoded beta molecule.

For the second PCR, which ran for roughly 6 to 11 cycles, a sample-barcoded 5' primer and a J-beta primer mix were used. TCRdb re-called the 5' RACE reads with MiXCR, one entry per CDR3 protein. The table has about 1.7 million distinct CDR3 sequences, 28% seen once. The germline CDR1 and CDR2 sequences are SGDLS and YYNGEE. V was pared by 6 bases and J by 1 base, with 16 bases between. The CDR3 consists of 15 residues. J is TRBJ1-2 and V is TRBV9; tentative D call: TRBD1 (6 bases). The sequencing input was blood. The sequence was obtained from a woman aged 25-40 years in good health. As DNA, the CDR3 is TGTGCCAGCACCGAGGGGGGGGGCAATAACTATGGCTACACCTTC. Residues: CASTEGGGNNYGYTF.